This TCR beta chain was captured by sequencing in a study of blood T cell repertoires in COVID-19 (TCRdb year 2020). Context from the whole study: Collaborator samples came from the United States, Italy and Spain and covered acute and convalescent phases of COVID-19. Deeply sampled blood TCRbeta repertoires from subjects exposed to, actively infected with, or recovered from COVID-19 were included in the dataset. Samples came from the ongoing ImmuneRACE study (first 160 participants) plus 1,254 subjects from 6 global collaborators. A freely available public database, intended as a resource for researchers studying the immune response to SARS-CoV-2, is where the repertoires were released. The material from the prospective study consisted of cDNA or gDNA derived from T cells, B-cell-depleted T cells, or PBMCs. HLA class I and class II types, where available, came from metadata supplied by the sample provider rather than from assay-based typing. Sample metadata almost always included a de-identified subject ID, COVID-19 status, age in years and sex.

As to this clone: Its antigen specificity is not known. No base qualities exist here, and no much larger clone lies one base off it.

Collaborating institutions collected whole blood in K2EDTA tubes following their own protocols. For TCRbeta analysis, collaborators shipped samples in one of three forms: frozen whole blood, isolated PBMCs, or DNA extracted from either of those sample types. What the research found in general, with its limitations: The amount of clinical and demographic metadata varied by source and participant and was provided uncurated.

The immunoSEQ Assay, a bias-controlled multiplex PCR, was used to amplify TCRbeta CDR3 regions from genomic DNA. The study's processing was this. The number of nucleated cells in each sample was estimated from the amplification of reference gene primers within the assay. To quantify the absolute abundance of each unique TCRbeta CDR3 rearrangement, sequence reads were collapsed and filtered. For each sample, productive Simpson clonality was calculated as the square root of Simpson's diversity index across productive rearrangements. The clones in this table, taken by TCRdb from immuneACCESS, are in-frame only. Not every clone is retained; where verified, under half of the shortfall comes from an unresolved V gene, and the cause of the rest is unknown. That table supplies the V and J calls and clone size; D and trimming were determined from the DNA. The sample table lists over 250,000 clones, 85% of them with a count of one. The top ten constitute 4.5% to 5.5% of the sample.

Trimming removed 6 bases from V and 8 bases from J; the gene matches leave 5 bases unexplained. According to the germline V gene, CDR1 reads MGHDK and CDR2 reads SYGVNS. From cysteine to phenylalanine, the CDR3 is 12 amino acids long. This entry keeps only the CDR3 DNA: 36 bases, framed from base 1. Sequenced sample: peripheral blood. This TCR came from a man over 45 with active or convalescent COVID-19. The rearranged chain carries TRBV25-1 and TRBJ1-1; 8 middle bases align to TRBD1. The CDR3 reads as follows: CASRGTGAEAFF. The nucleotide sequence is TGTGCCAGCAGGGGGACAGGCGCCGAAGCTTTCTTT.